A selection of T cell receptor beta chains follows, all from one sample in a study of blood T cell repertoires in COVID-19. Clones were sequenced by immunoSEQ multiplex PCR, and TCRdb holds only the in-frame ones, with some missing. The table shows approximately 220,000 clones, with 70% to 90% occurring only once. The sequenced sample was peripheral blood. These receptors all stem from a woman aged 45-60 years with acute or convalescent COVID-19. CDR3s leave out the opening cysteine and the closing phenylalanine or tryptophan. Each record gives: clone size, V gene, CDR3 protein. Part of the rows lack a size; the others show once, few, many or a class for expanded clones.

clone size: .
V gene: TRBV7-2
CDR3 protein: ASSWGSGTEQY

clone size: .
V gene: TRBV6-5
CDR3 protein: ASSYSIPDRGGEQY

clone size: .
V gene: TRBV11-2
CDR3 protein: ASSFQGGDTEAF

clone size: .
V gene: TRBV15
CDR3 protein: ATSRGFGQGVSEAF

clone size: .
V gene: TRBV9
CDR3 protein: ASSPRAGEGNEQF

clone size: .
V gene: TRBV18
CDR3 protein: ASSLSGGTREF

clone size: .
V gene: TRBV29-1
CDR3 protein: SVPGGGRLGEQY

clone size: .
V gene: TRBV2
CDR3 protein: ASRQTGGNQPQH

clone size: .
V gene: TRBV7-9
CDR3 protein: ASSSFPSQETQY

clone size: .
V gene: TRBV10-3
CDR3 protein: AISDTTETQGEAF

clone size: .
V gene: TRBV3-1/TRBV3-2
CDR3 protein: ASSRAGGNQY

clone size: .
V gene: TRBV29-1
CDR3 protein: SVARDRVDNEQF

clone size: .
V gene: TRBV9
CDR3 protein: ASSVDGGTEAF

clone size: .
V gene: TRBV6-2/TRBV6-3
CDR3 protein: ASSYGRQETQY

clone size: .
V gene: TRBV7-9
CDR3 protein: ASSLERGSSYEQY

clone size: once
V gene: TRBV5-1
CDR3 protein: ASSLGGTSPEKLF

clone size: once
V gene: TRBV25-1
CDR3 protein: ASSELSGSYNEQF

clone size: .
V gene: TRBV5-6
CDR3 protein: ASSLTGVGSYSPLH

clone size: .
V gene: TRBV9
CDR3 protein: ASSVGLADYEQY

clone size: .
V gene: TRBV20-1
CDR3 protein: SAELNEQY

clone size: .
V gene: TRBV10-3
CDR3 protein: AISDRGHTEAF

clone size: .
V gene: TRBV7-2
CDR3 protein: ASSLWVSQADTQY

clone size: .
V gene: TRBV27
CDR3 protein: ASSLGTGISNQPQH

clone size: .
V gene: TRBV27
CDR3 protein: ASSLTGGSYGYT

clone size: .
V gene: TRBV6-5
CDR3 protein: ASSFQGFYEQY

clone size: .
V gene: TRBV6-1
CDR3 protein: ASSELQTGTEAF

clone size: .
V gene: TRBV21-1
CDR3 protein: ASSPTGRLAGSYNEQF

clone size: .
V gene: TRBV19
CDR3 protein: ASSIGSGGANVLT

clone size: .
V gene: TRBV5-5
CDR3 protein: ASSSGSSDEQY

clone size: .
V gene: TRBV5-6
CDR3 protein: ASSQRGRMNTEAF

clone size: .
V gene: TRBV4-3
CDR3 protein: ASSQEGAGSPLH

clone size: .
V gene: TRBV27
CDR3 protein: ASSPGIDYGYT

clone size: .
V gene: TRBV24-1
CDR3 protein: ATSDSDGTGHEKLF

clone size: .
V gene: TRBV25-1
CDR3 protein: ASTGAWAEQF

clone size: .
V gene: TRBV5-1
CDR3 protein: ASSLPSPFGVVEQF

clone size: .
V gene: TRBV27
CDR3 protein: ATKAGVNTGELF

clone size: .
V gene: TRBV24-1
CDR3 protein: ATGNRAGYNEQF

clone size: .
V gene: TRBV5-4
CDR3 protein: ASSSQTSYTGELF

clone size: .
V gene: TRBV29-1
CDR3 protein: SFSGQGYGYT

clone size: .
V gene: TRBV7-3
CDR3 protein: ASSTRQGSNTGELF

clone size: .
V gene: TRBV3-1/TRBV3-2
CDR3 protein: ASSQGQGNTIY

clone size: .
V gene: TRBV4-3
CDR3 protein: ASSQGLTSGSNEQF

clone size: .
V gene: TRBV5-4
CDR3 protein: ASQDMGRAPYEQY

clone size: .
V gene: TRBV10-2
CDR3 protein: ASSPSTGPTYGYT

clone size: .
V gene: TRBV12-5
CDR3 protein: ASGLGIGQGTYEQY

clone size: .
V gene: TRBV27
CDR3 protein: ASSLSPGVADTQY

clone size: .
V gene: TRBV10-3
CDR3 protein: AIRPGTGDWANTEAF

clone size: .
V gene: TRBV4-1
CDR3 protein: ASSQERRLADSTDTQY

clone size: .
V gene: TRBV11-2
CDR3 protein: ASSPSYSPLH

clone size: .
V gene: TRBV5-1
CDR3 protein: ASSYIGGETAYEQY